The 5 T cell receptor beta chains given below trace back to one sample, sequenced in a study of cytomegalovirus exposure and HLA in healthy donors. The PCR had 60 Vbeta and 13 Jbeta primers. Some clones are missing from TCRdb's copy, which holds only in-frame ones; the method was immunoSEQ multiplex PCR. There are approximately 61,000 clones in the sample, with roughly 2.1% held by the top ten. The sample comprised PBMCs. Source of these receptors: a woman younger than 30 in good health and CMV-seronegative.

The chain couples TRBV5-1 to TRBJ1-6; 8 bases line up with TRBD1. Germline CDR1 reads SGHRS; CDR2 reads YFSETQ. CDR3 size: 17 residues. Trimming took 0 bases from V and 9 from J; bases not matched to a gene: 11. CDR3 in amino acids: CASSLESQGARSSPLHF. In nucleotides, the CDR3 is TGCGCCAGCAGCTTGGAATCGCAGGGGGCGCGGAGTTCACCCCTCCACTTT. Full variable domain (missing parts from reference TRBV5-1 and TRBJ1-6): KAGVTQTPRYLIKTRGQQVTLSCSPISGHRSVSWYQQTPGQGLQFLFEYFSETQRNKGNFPGRFSGRQFSNSRSEMNVSTLELGDSALYLCASSLESQGARSSPLHFGNGTRLTVT.

This sequence joins TRBV5-4 and TRBJ2-7; 11 bases fit TRBD2. Unmatched junction bases numbered 3, after V lost 3 bases and J lost 4 bases. Germline CDR1 SGHNT, CDR2 YYREEE (reference sequence). This CDR3 region has 14 residues. CDR3: CASSSGTSGYEQYF. The CDR3 DNA follows: TGTGCCAGCAGCTCGGGGACTAGCGGTTACGAGCAGTACTTC. Supplemented by reference TRBV5-4 and TRBJ2-7, the full variable domain reads ETGVTQSPTHLIKTRGQQVTLRCSSQSGHNTVSWYQQALGQGPQFIFQYYREEENGRGNFPPRFSGLQFPNYSSELNVNALELDDSALYLCASSSGTSGYEQYFGPGTRLTVT.

This chain joins TRBV7-8 and TRBJ1-1, with 8 positions matching TRBD1. CDR3 length: 13 residues. Per the germline V gene, CDR1 is SGHVS and CDR2 is FQNEAQ. J was trimmed by 9 bases and V by 2 bases; bases with no gene match: 5. The CDR3 DNA is TGTGCCAGCAGCTTAAGGGGACAGGCTAAAGCTTTCTTT. Translating it yields CASSLRGQAKAFF.

V is TRBV28 and J is TRBJ2-1; 14 bases match TRBD2. This CDR3 is 16 amino acids long. The V gene end was trimmed by 6 bases and the J gene end by 9 bases; junction bases not matched to a gene: 10. Germline lookup yields CDR1 MDHEN and CDR2 SYDVKM. CDR3 sequence: CASSTVGTSGSIEQFF. Here the CDR3 DNA reads TGTGCCAGCAGCACTGTAGGGACTAGCGGGAGTATTGAGCAGTTCTTC.

The chain has TRBV5-1 and TRBJ2-2; D ambiguous. Germline-derived CDR1 and CDR2 are SGHRS and YFSETQ. Trimming took 0 bases from V and 4 from J, leaving 4 bases between them. The CDR3 extends over 13 amino acids. CDR3 loop: CASSLAGTGELFF. The DNA for the CDR3 is TGCGCCAGCAGCTTGGCGGGCACCGGGGAGCTGTTTTTT.